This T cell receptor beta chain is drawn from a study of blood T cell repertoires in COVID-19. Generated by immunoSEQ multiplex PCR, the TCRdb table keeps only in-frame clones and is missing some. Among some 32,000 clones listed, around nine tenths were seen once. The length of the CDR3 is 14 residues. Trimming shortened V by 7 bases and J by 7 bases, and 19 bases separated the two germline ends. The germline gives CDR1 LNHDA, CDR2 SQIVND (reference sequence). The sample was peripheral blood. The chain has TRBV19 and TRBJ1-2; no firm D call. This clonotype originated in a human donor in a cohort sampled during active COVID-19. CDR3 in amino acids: CASKIAGGTGGYTF. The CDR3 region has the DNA TGTGCCAGTAAAATAGCAGGAGGTACGGGTGGCTACACCTTC.